A single sample gave rise to the 24 T cell receptor beta chains below, sequenced in a study of CD8+CD57+ T cells in acquired aplastic anemia. Flow cytometry had shown expanded CD8+CD57+ cells in the patients chosen for sequencing. Template material for TCR beta VDJ and CDR3 profiling consisted of genomic DNA. Each CDR3 protein is one row after TCRdb ran MiXCR on the reads. The data show some 170,000 distinct CDR3 sequences, around half seen once. Sequences were obtained from sorted CD4+, CD8+, or CD8+CD57+ T cells (not recorded which) from PBMCs. The receptor set was obtained from a human donor with aplastic anemia.

This rearrangement joins TRBV2 to TRBJ1-1, with D possibly being TRBD1 (5 bases). The V and J ends lost 10 bases and 1 base respectively, with 13 bases between them. CDR3 length: 13 residues. Per germline, CDR1 SNHLY and CDR2 FYNNEI. This CDR3 reads CAITAQGNTEAFF. The CDR3 nucleotides are TGTGCCATCACCGCTCAGGGGAACACTGAAGCTTTCTTT.

The rearrangement uses TRBV10-3 and TRBJ1-1, with unresolved D. CDR1 is ENHRY and CDR2 is SYGVKD in the germline V gene. CDR3 size: 14 residues. Deletions cut 0 bases from V and 6 bases from J, with 11 bases between. The CDR3 nucleotides read TGTGCCATCAGTGAGTCGCCCGGGATCGCTGAAGCTTTCTTT. Its translation is CAISESPGIAEAFF.

This clonotype is categorized as medium-sized (0.01 to 0.1%). This chain joins TRBV7-2 and TRBJ2-7; 7 nucleotides align to TRBD2. V gave up 3 bases and J gave up 3 bases; unmatched junction bases: 5. This CDR3 is built from 14 residues. Per germline, CDR1 SGHTA and CDR2 FQGNSA. CDR3 DNA: TGTGCCAGCAGCTTCGGCGGCGGGGGCTACGAGCAGTACTTC. It codes for CASSFGGGGYEQYF.

This clonotype was counted at least ten times. The chain couples TRBV20-1 to TRBJ2-3; TRBD2 matches at 8 bases. The CDR3 is 17 residues long. CDR1 and CDR2 from the germline V gene are DFQATT and SNEGSKA (reference sequence). V lost 0 bases and J lost 1; bases outside the gene matches: 9. The CDR3 sequence is CSARDRIGSGGTDTQYF. Written as DNA, the CDR3 is TGCAGTGCTAGAGATCGGATCGGTAGCGGGGGCACAGATACGCAGTATTTT.

The table lists this clonotype with many counts. DNA for the CDR3: TGTGCCAGCAGTTTTTCCAAAGACAGGTACGAGCAGTACTTC. Protein product: CASSFSKDRYEQYF. The gene calls are TRBV2 and TRBJ2-7; D may be TRBD1 (6 bases). From germline, CDR1 is SNHLY and CDR2 FYNNEI. The CDR3 extends over 14 amino acids. Trimming pared 5 bases from V and 4 bases from J, leaving 15 bases between.

This clonotype was seen at least ten times. The gene calls are TRBV5-4 and TRBJ1-6, with 7 positions matching TRBD1. J was trimmed by 5 bases and V by 4 bases; bases with no gene match: 3. The CDR3 totals 14 residues. CDR1 is SGHNT, CDR2 YYREEE, per germline (reference sequence). CDR3 amino acids: CASSPGQNNSPLHF. The CDR3 bases are TGTGCCAGCAGCCCGGGACAGAATAATTCACCCCTCCACTTT.

CDR3 DNA sequence: TGTGCCAGCGACCCGACAGGGCCTAACGCCGGGGAGCTGTTTTTT. It is translated as CASDPTGPNAGELFF. This rearrangement joins TRBV2 to TRBJ2-2; 7 bases are a match to TRBD1. This CDR3 region has 15 residues. V was pared by 8 bases and J by 6 bases, with 12 bases of the junction left unmatched. Germline V CDR1 and CDR2: SNHLY, FYNNEI.

The chain couples TRBV5-1 to TRBJ1-4; 8 bases are shared with TRBD1. CDR3 length: 19 residues. The V segment lost 3 bases and the J segment 3 bases; nucleotides outside the gene matches: 16. Germline CDR1 SGHRS, CDR2 YFSETQ. CDR3 DNA: TGCGCCAGCAGCTCTGGAAAGCCCAGGGGGCCCAGGGCTAATGAAAAACTGTTTTTT. Translating gives CASSSGKPRGPRANEKLFF.

The sample holds many counts of this clonotype. This chain connects TRBV7-8 to TRBJ2-1; D is undetermined. Germline CDR1 and CDR2: SGHVS and FQNEAQ. V was shortened by 1 base and J by 4 bases, with 11 bases between the two germline ends. The CDR3 is 15 residues long. The CDR3 loop is CASSLEVSRYNEQFF. The CDR3 nucleotides are TGTGCCAGCAGCTTAGAAGTTAGCCGGTACAATGAGCAGTTCTTC.

This clonotype was counted at least ten times. The rearrangement uses TRBV7-7 and TRBJ2-6; tentatively, D is TRBD1 (6 bases). CDR1 is SSHAT and CDR2 is FNYEAQ in the germline V gene (reference sequence). This CDR3 spans 17 amino acids. V was shortened by 3 bases and J by 0 bases, with 12 bases between the two germline ends. CDR3 DNA sequence: TGTGCCAGCAGCTTGGCTCAGGGGAGCTCTGGGGCCAACGTCCTGACTTTC. It encodes CASSLAQGSSGANVLTF.

The J gene is TRBJ2-7, the V gene TRBV10-3, with D possibly matching TRBD1 (6 bases). The CDR3 spans 13 residues. The V gene's germline CDR1 is ENHRY and CDR2 SYGVKD. Trimming stripped 4 bases from V and 0 bases from J, with 7 bases between. CDR3 sequence (DNA): TGTGCCATCAGTGGGACAGCCTCCTACGAGCAGTACTTC. It yields the protein CAISGTASYEQYF.

This chain connects TRBV7-9 to TRBJ1-1; D is unclear. The CDR3 runs to 12 residues. Trimming took off 4 bases at V and 8 bases at J, with 11 bases between the two ends. Looked up from germline, CDR1 is SEHNR and CDR2 is FQNEAQ (reference sequence). The DNA of the CDR3 is TGTGCCAGCAGCTCCCCCGGGAAGGAAGCTTTCTTT. Translating gives CASSSPGKEAFF.

This clonotype was seen at least ten times. The chain carries TRBV20-1 and TRBJ2-1; D possibly matches TRBD1 or TRBD2 (6 bases each). This CDR3 has 13 amino acids. Looked up from germline, CDR1 is DFQATT and CDR2 is SNEGSKA (reference sequence). V lost 4 bases to trimming and J lost 4 bases, with 11 bases between them. CDR3 sequence (DNA): TGCAGTGCTATGTCGGGGGCTTACAATGAGCAGTTCTTC. Translation: CSAMSGAYNEQFF.

This clonotype occurred many times. The rearrangement joins TRBV7-8 to TRBJ2-7; D call uncertain. Germline-derived CDR1 and CDR2 are SGHVS and FQNEAQ. Trimming left V 5 bases short and J 1 base short, with 9 bases between. The CDR3 is 13 amino acids. The DNA for the CDR3 is TGTGCCAGCAGCCACCCCCTATCCTACGAGCAGTACTTC. Translation: CASSHPLSYEQYF. The full variable domain, with the rest looked up from reference TRBV7-8 and TRBJ2-7, is GAGVSQSPRYKVAKRGQDVALRCDPISGHVSLFWYQQALGQGPEFLTYFQNEAQLDKSGLPSDRFFAERPEGSVSTLKIQRTQQEDSAVYLCASSHPLSYEQYFGPGTRLTVT.

The chain is built from TRBV6-1 and TRBJ2-7; TRBD1 matches 7 bases. This CDR3 spans 13 amino acids. CDR1 and CDR2 from the germline V gene are MNHNS and SASEGT. Trimming at V came to 3 bases and at J to 4 bases, leaving 3 bases not matched to a gene. The CDR3 sequence: CASSDRGKYEQYF. DNA for the CDR3: TGTGCCAGCAGTGACAGGGGGAAATACGAGCAGTACTTC.

The gene calls are TRBV5-1 and TRBJ2-3; D is perhaps TRBD1 (6 bases). From germline, CDR1 is SGHRS and CDR2 YFSETQ. V lost 3 bases, J lost 1 base, and 12 bases lay in between. This CDR3 has 15 amino acids. CDR3 nucleotides: TGCGCCAGCAGCTCGGGGACACTTCGCACAGATACGCAGTATTTT. Protein product: CASSSGTLRTDTQYF.

This clonotype was found once. The chain employs TRBV20-1 and TRBJ2-3, with 7 bases lining up with TRBD1. The CDR3 runs 13 residues. Per the germline V gene, CDR1 is DFQATT and CDR2 is SNEGSKA (reference sequence). Unmatched junction bases numbered 5, after V lost 4 bases and J lost 4 bases. This chain's CDR3 is CSAIDRVADTQYF. The CDR3 DNA reads as TGCAGTGCTATAGACAGGGTGGCAGATACGCAGTATTTT.

The rearrangement links TRBV20-1 to TRBJ2-2; 7 positions agree with TRBD1. Per the germline V gene, CDR1 is DFQATT and CDR2 is SNEGSKA (reference sequence). The CDR3 spans 14 residues. V shed 3 bases and J 7 bases; nucleotides not matched to a gene: 8. CDR3 amino acids: CSASGDRRNGELFF. The CDR3, as DNA: TGCAGTGCTAGCGGGGACAGACGGAACGGGGAGCTGTTTTTT.

This chain's CDR3 is CSARQTSGPYEQYF. In DNA form, the CDR3 reads TGCAGTGCTAGACAAACTAGCGGGCCTTACGAGCAGTACTTC. The chain recombines TRBV20-1 with TRBJ2-7; TRBD2 matches at 9 bases. This CDR3 has 14 residues. Germline assignment: CDR1 DFQATT and CDR2 SNEGSKA (reference sequence). V lost 2 bases to trimming and J lost 4 bases; unmatched junction nucleotides: 6.

The genes are TRBV11-2 and TRBJ2-1, with 7 bases lining up with TRBD2. The length of the CDR3 is 12 residues. V shed 6 bases, J shed 15 bases, and the junction held 11 bases outside the gene matches. Germline V gives CDR1 SGHAT, CDR2 FQNNGV. The CDR3 DNA reads as TGTGCCAGCAGTTTCCGGGAGGCCCGGGGGTTCTTC. Translating it yields CASSFREARGFF.

This clonotype was observed at least ten times. The chain has TRBV20-1 and TRBJ2-2; 9 bases fit TRBD2. CDR3 length equals 17 residues. Germline CDR1 and CDR2: DFQATT and SNEGSKA (reference sequence). The trim removed 1 base at V and 1 base at J, leaving 7 bases unmatched. The CDR3 loop is CSARAPRGGMNTGELFF. CDR3 in DNA: TGCAGTGCTAGAGCCCCGCGGGGGGGAATGAACACCGGGGAGCTGTTTTTT.

J is TRBJ2-5 and V is TRBV9, with a tentative D call TRBD2 (5 bases). Deletions cut 3 bases from V and 4 bases from J, with 19 bases between. This CDR3 spans 16 amino acids. Germline V lookup: CDR1 SGDLS, CDR2 YYNGEE. CDR3 in amino acids: CASSGPTQAEGETQYF. For the CDR3, the DNA is TGTGCCAGCAGCGGCCCCACGCAGGCCGAGGGAGAGACCCAGTACTTC.

This rearrangement joins TRBV10-1 to TRBJ2-6; TRBD1 agrees at 7 bases. The CDR3 loop spans 15 amino acids. Trimming at V came to 8 bases and at J to 4 bases, leaving 8 bases not matched to a gene. CDR1 is WNHNN, CDR2 SYGVQD, per germline (reference sequence). In DNA form, the CDR3 reads TGCGCCAGCCTGGGGGACAGCTCGGGGGCCAACGTCCTGACTTTC. Its translation: CASLGDSSGANVLTF.

This chain connects TRBV12-3 or TRBV12-4 to TRBJ1-1; D uncertain. V lost 6 bases and J lost 1, with 12 bases in between. CDR3 length equals 14 residues. CDR3: CASRRIGGNTEAFF. CDR3 bases: TGTGCCAGCAGGCGGATAGGTGGGAACACTGAAGCTTTCTTT.